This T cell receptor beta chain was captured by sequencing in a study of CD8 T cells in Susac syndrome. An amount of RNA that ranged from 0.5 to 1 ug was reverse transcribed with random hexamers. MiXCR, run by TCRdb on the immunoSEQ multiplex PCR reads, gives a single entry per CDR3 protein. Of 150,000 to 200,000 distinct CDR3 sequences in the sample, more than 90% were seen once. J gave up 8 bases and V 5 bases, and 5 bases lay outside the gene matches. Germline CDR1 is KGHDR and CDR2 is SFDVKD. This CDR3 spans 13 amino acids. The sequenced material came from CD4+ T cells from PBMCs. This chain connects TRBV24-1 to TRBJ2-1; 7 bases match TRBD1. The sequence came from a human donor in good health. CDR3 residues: CATSGPQGDEQFF. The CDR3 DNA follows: TGTGCCACCAGTGGGCCTCAGGGGGATGAGCAGTTCTTC.